The present T cell receptor (beta chain) was sequenced within a study of cytomegalovirus exposure and HLA in healthy donors. The overall study: A data release that came early held some 84 million unique TCRs from HLA-typed donors.

Study conclusions and caveats: Productive rates of about 90% or about 30% were seen for most TCR beta V segments in an earlier analysis.

Looked up from germline, CDR1 is MNHNS and CDR2 is SASEGT. V lost 4 bases and J lost 0, with 13 bases in between. This CDR3 region has 15 residues. The PCR used 60 Vbeta and 13 Jbeta primers. Clones were sequenced by immunoSEQ multiplex PCR, and TCRdb holds only the in-frame ones, with some missing. The table shows about 140,000 clones, with approximately 82% occurring only once. A remark on this clone: What it recognizes is unknown.

The TCR sequence derives from a woman aged 40 to 50 in good health and CMV-seronegative. Sequencing was carried out using PBMCs. V usage is TRBV6-1 and J usage is TRBJ2-7; D might be TRBD1 (5 bases). The CDR3 coding sequence is TGTGCCAGCAGTGCCAGACAGTTATTCTCCTACGAGCAGTACTTC. The encoded protein is CASSARQLFSYEQYF.